This record concerns one TCR beta chain sequence. Trimming took 4 bases from V and 2 from J; bases not matched to a gene: 5. CDR1 and CDR2 (germline): SQVTM, ANQGSEA. This CDR3 is 14 amino acids long. These data originate in a study of T cell changes during pregnancy in multiple sclerosis. Profiled with immunoSEQ multiplex PCR; TCRdb holds only in-frame clones, not every one. The table has 45,000 to 55,000 clones, around 93% seen once. The rearrangement uses TRBV29-1 and TRBJ2-3; the match to TRBD2 covers 8 bases. Material: CD4+ T cells from peripheral blood mononuclear cells, obtained after pregnancy. This sequence originates from a female donor in good health, enrolled as a control in a pregnancy study. The CDR3 DNA follows: TGCAGCGTTGTGGCAGCGGGGGCCACAGATACGCAGTATTTT. As protein: CSVVAAGATDTQYF.